This TCR beta chain emerged from a study of long-term antiretroviral therapy in people with HIV. Study findings and constraints: ART was followed by higher diversity that remained below transplant donor controls.

This clone was seen once. Its antigen is as yet unknown. It was version v3.0 of the immunoSEQ assay that was run at survey level. TCRdb keeps only in-frame clones here, not all; method: immunoSEQ multiplex PCR. The table includes 25,000 to 35,000 clones, 65% to 85% detected once. This CDR3 contains 13 residues. The germline V and J ends were trimmed by 4 bases and 10 bases, with 11 bases remaining between them. The genes are TRBV23-1 and TRBJ1-6; D unclear. TRBV23-1 is reported as an ORF; its role is uncertain. The sequence was obtained from a woman in her forties or fifties with HIV. Sequencing was performed on unsorted PBMCs, taken 3.1 years after starting antiretroviral therapy. The DNA of the CDR3 is TGCGCCAGCAGTCGTGGGGTTCGGTCACCCCTCCACTTT. Translation: CASSRGVRSPLHF.